A single sample gave rise to the 17 T cell receptor beta chains below, sequenced in a study of shared clonotypes between healthy human individuals (TCRdb year 2020). Libraries were made using the immunoSEQ multiplex PCR assay. The clones in this table, taken by TCRdb from immuneACCESS, are in-frame only. Not every clone is retained; where verified, under half of the shortfall comes from an unresolved V gene, and the cause of the rest is unknown. The sample table shows a few hundred thousand clones, and around two thirds are seen once. The biggest ten clones account for 10% to 13% of the sample. Sequenced material: memory CD4+ T cells sorted from blood. The cell subset or site label of this sample denotes: CD45RA-negative fraction. The receptors originated from a young man in good health.

J is TRBJ1-3 and V is TRBV19; D call uncertain. V lost 4 bases and J lost 1, with 11 bases in between. The CDR3 contains 15 residues. Germline CDR1 and CDR2: LNHDA and SQIVND (reference sequence). CDR3 loop: CASSTTPGSGNTIYF. The CDR3 coding sequence is TGTGCCAGTAGTACGACGCCCGGGTCTGGAAACACCATATATTTT.

This clone was detected a few times. The J gene is TRBJ2-2, the V gene TRBV28; possibly TRBD1 for D (5 bases). The germline V gene encodes CDR1 MDHEN and CDR2 SYDVKM. V lost 2 bases and J 6 bases, leaving 16 bases between the germline ends. CDR3 length: 16 residues. CDR3 sequence (DNA): TGTGCCAGCAGTTTAAGGACCCCAGGGCGGTCCGGGGAGCTGTTTTTT. It translates to CASSLRTPGRSGELFF.

This chain uses TRBV29-1 with TRBJ2-3; TRBD2 matches 8 bases. Germline V gene sequence: CDR1 SQVTM, CDR2 ANQGSEA. After removal of 6 bases from V and 0 bases from J, the junction contained 8 bases not matched to a gene. The CDR3 extends over 15 amino acids. The CDR3: CSVKGSGTSTDTQYF. For the CDR3, the DNA is TGCAGCGTGAAGGGTAGCGGGACCAGCACAGATACGCAGTATTTT.

The rearrangement uses TRBV10-3 and TRBJ2-7; tentatively, D is TRBD2 (5 bases). Germline values: CDR1 ENHRY, CDR2 SYGVKD. This CDR3 contains 13 residues. With 5 bases removed from V and 3 bases from J, the gap between germline ends came to 11 bases. The CDR3 region is CAISSGKHYEQYF. CDR3 coding DNA: TGTGCCATCAGTTCCGGGAAACACTACGAGCAGTACTTC.

This chain links TRBV29-1 with TRBJ2-7; TRBD2 matches at 7 bases. With V trimmed by 7 bases and J by 7 bases, 7 bases remained unmatched. The CDR3 covers 11 residues. Germline V lookup: CDR1 SQVTM, CDR2 ANQGSEA. This CDR3 reads CSARGEPEQYF. As DNA, the CDR3 is TGCAGCGCTCGGGGGGAACCGGAGCAGTACTTC.

The chain is built from TRBV4-1 and TRBJ2-7; D uncertain. CDR1 and CDR2 from the germline V gene are MGHRA and YSYEKL. The length of the CDR3 is 15 residues. Deletions cut 0 bases from V and 0 bases from J, with 9 bases between. CDR3 bases: TGCGCCAGCAGCCAAGATAGGTGGAGCTCCTACGAGCAGTACTTC. Protein product: CASSQDRWSSYEQYF.

The rearrangement joins TRBV28 to TRBJ1-2; D call uncertain. The CDR3 has 15 residues. Germline V lookup: CDR1 MDHEN, CDR2 SYDVKM. V dropped 7 bases and J dropped 1 base, with 16 bases sitting between them. For the CDR3, the DNA is TGTGCCAGCACCAAAGGAGGTTCCGGTAACTATGGCTACACCTTC. Encoded protein: CASTKGGSGNYGYTF.

The rearrangement joins TRBV29-1 to TRBJ2-1, with 10 bases that match TRBD2. V gave up 4 bases and J gave up 9 bases; unmatched junction bases: 3. The germline V gene encodes CDR1 SQVTM and CDR2 ANQGSEA. CDR3 size: 12 residues. The CDR3 nucleotides read TGCAGCGTTGGGCTAGCGGGAGTTGAGCAGTTCTTC. Encoded protein: CSVGLAGVEQFF.

The chain links TRBV5-6 to TRBJ2-7, with 9 bases matching TRBD1. Germline V gene data show CDR1 as SGHDT and CDR2 as YYEEEE. After removal of 0 bases from V and 2 bases from J, the junction contained 6 bases not matched to a gene. This CDR3 has 16 amino acids. The CDR3 protein is CASSLVRGQGTYEQYF. CDR3 DNA sequence: TGTGCCAGCAGCTTGGTCAGAGGACAGGGGACCTACGAGCAGTACTTC.

The rearrangement uses TRBV27 and TRBJ2-1; 8 nucleotides agree with TRBD2. The V gene's germline CDR1 is MNHEY and CDR2 SMNVEV (reference sequence). This CDR3 is built from 15 residues. Trimming at V came to 6 bases and at J to 6 bases, leaving 10 bases not matched to a gene. CDR3 nucleotide sequence: TGTGCCAGCAGCTTGCTGCTAGCGGGTACCAATGAGCAGTTCTTC. It translates to CASSLLLAGTNEQFF.

V and J are TRBV12-5 and TRBJ2-5; TRBD1 matches at 12 bases. Trimming at V came to 5 bases and at J to 1 base, leaving 5 bases not matched to a gene. The V gene's germline CDR1 is LGHNT and CDR2 FRNRAP. CDR3 length: 16 residues. The CDR3 loop is CASGPGTGGLQETQYF. The CDR3 region has the DNA TGTGCTAGTGGTCCCGGGACAGGGGGCCTCCAAGAGACCCAGTACTTC.

The rearrangement links TRBV6-4 to TRBJ1-5; no clear D. V was pared by 2 bases and J by 6 bases, with 8 bases between. Germline lookup yields CDR1 MRHNA and CDR2 SNTAGT. CDR3 size: 13 residues. This chain's CDR3 is CASSDVWGQPQHF. In DNA, the CDR3 is TGTGCCAGCAGTGACGTGTGGGGTCAGCCCCAGCATTTT.

This clone has just a few counts. This chain joins TRBV6-1 and TRBJ2-2; tentatively, D is TRBD1 or TRBD2 (6 bases each). The CDR3 length is 16 residues. Trimming shortened V by 3 bases and J by 1 base, and 12 bases separated the two germline ends. Germline V CDR1 and CDR2: MNHNS, SASEGT. The CDR3 coding sequence is TGTGCCAGCAGTGACGGGGGCGGAGGGAACACCGGGGAGCTGTTTTTT. Its protein is CASSDGGGGNTGELFF.

The rearrangement links TRBV5-5 to TRBJ1-2, with 7 bases fitting TRBD1. The V segment lost 0 bases and the J segment 7 bases; nucleotides outside the gene matches: 3. The CDR3 contains 13 residues. Germline lookup yields CDR1 SGHKS and CDR2 YYEKEE (reference sequence). The CDR3 reads CASSLADRAGYTF. As DNA, the CDR3 is TGTGCCAGCAGCTTGGCCGACAGGGCTGGCTACACCTTC.

The genes are TRBV21-1 and TRBJ2-3; the D call TRBD1 from the table was never checked on the DNA. TRBV21-1 is labeled a pseudogene. The CDR3 is 16 amino acids. DNA for the CDR3: TGTGCCAGCAGCAAAAACCGACAGGGCGGAGGAGATACGCAGTATTTT. It codes for CASSKNRQGGGDTQYF.

The chain joins TRBV9 to TRBJ2-3, with D unresolved. The germline V and J ends were trimmed by 4 bases and 3 bases, with 9 bases remaining between them. Germline V gives CDR1 SGDLS, CDR2 YYNGEE. CDR3 length equals 13 residues. The CDR3 DNA reads as TGTGCCAGCAGCCGGGCCCAGACAGATACGCAGTATTTT. This translates into CASSRAQTDTQYF. Complete variable domain (other parts from reference TRBV9 and TRBJ2-3): DSGVTQTPKHLITATGQRVTLRCSPRSGDLSVYWYQQSLDQGLQFLIQYYNGEERAKGNILERFSAQQFPDLHSELNLSSLELGDSALYFCASSRAQTDTQYFGPGTRLTVL.

The rearrangement uses TRBV25-1 and TRBJ2-1, with no clear D. Germline lookup yields CDR1 MGHDK and CDR2 SYGVNS. V was trimmed by 5 bases and J by 5 bases, leaving 10 bases between them. This CDR3 is 13 amino acids long. CDR3 protein: CASSTRTDNEQFF. In DNA, the CDR3 is TGTGCCAGCAGTACCCGGACGGACAATGAGCAGTTCTTC. Filled out from reference TRBV25-1 and TRBJ2-1, the complete variable domain reads EADIYQTPRYLVIGTGKKITLECSQTMGHDKMYWYQQDPGMELHLIHYSYGVNSTEKGDLSSESTVSRIRTEHFPLTLESARPSHTSQYLCASSTRTDNEQFFGPGTRLTVL.